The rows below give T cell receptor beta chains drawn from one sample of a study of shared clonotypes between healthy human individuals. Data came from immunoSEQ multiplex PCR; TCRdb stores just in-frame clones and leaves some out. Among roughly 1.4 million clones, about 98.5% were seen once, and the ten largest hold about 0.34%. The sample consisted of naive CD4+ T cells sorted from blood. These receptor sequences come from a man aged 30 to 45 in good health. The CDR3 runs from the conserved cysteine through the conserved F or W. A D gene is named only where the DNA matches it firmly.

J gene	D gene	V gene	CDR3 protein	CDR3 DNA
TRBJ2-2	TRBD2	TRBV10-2	CASRTLAGVDTGELFF	TGCGCCAGCAGAACATTAGCGGGAGTGGACACCGGGGAGCTGTTTTTT
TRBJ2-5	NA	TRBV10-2	CASRTSLSQETQYF	TGCGCCAGCAGGACTAGTCTTTCCCAAGAGACCCAGTACTTC
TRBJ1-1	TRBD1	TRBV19	CASSTGGAYTEAFF	TGTGCCAGTAGTACAGGGGGCGCGTACACTGAAGCTTTCTTT
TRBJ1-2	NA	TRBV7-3	CASSLTGAGWYGYTF	TGTGCCAGCAGCTTAACGGGGGCAGGATGGTATGGCTACACCTTC
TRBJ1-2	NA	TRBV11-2	CASSLGTAGYTF	TGTGCCAGCAGCTTAGGGACAGCTGGCTACACCTTC
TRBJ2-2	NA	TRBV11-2	CASSRPRAQYTGELFF	TGTGCCAGCAGCCGCCCGAGGGCCCAGTACACCGGGGAGCTGTTTTTT
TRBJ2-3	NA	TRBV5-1	CASSLRAVPTDTQYF	TGCGCCAGCAGCTTAAGAGCCGTGCCCACAGATACGCAGTATTTT
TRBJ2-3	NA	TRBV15	CATSRAKTIGRADTQYF	TGTGCCACCAGCAGAGCTAAGACTATCGGGAGAGCAGATACGCAGTATTTT
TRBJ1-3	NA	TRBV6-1	CASSVGTGNTIYF	TGTGCCAGCAGTGTAGGAACTGGAAACACCATATATTTT
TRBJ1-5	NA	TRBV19	CASSIESRVQPQHF	TGTGCCAGTAGTATAGAGAGCAGGGTCCAGCCCCAGCATTTT
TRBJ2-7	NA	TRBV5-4	CASSLGGTGSYEQYF	TGTGCCAGCAGCTTGGGGGGGACGGGGAGCTACGAGCAGTACTTC
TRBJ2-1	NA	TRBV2	CASSVQQINEQFF	TGTGCCAGCAGTGTTCAACAGATCAATGAGCAGTTCTTC
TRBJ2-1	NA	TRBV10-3	CAISARESSYNEQFF	TGTGCCATCAGTGCACGGGAAAGCTCCTACAATGAGCAGTTCTTC
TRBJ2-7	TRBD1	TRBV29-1	CSVRSGTGGYEQYF	TGCAGCGTCCGTTCCGGGACAGGGGGCTACGAGCAGTACTTC
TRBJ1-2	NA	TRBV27	CASSRNTNYGYTF	TGTGCCAGCAGTCGAAACACTAACTATGGCTACACCTTC
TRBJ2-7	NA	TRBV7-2	CASSFRGRSSYEQYF	TGTGCCAGCAGCTTCCGCGGGCGAAGCTCCTACGAGCAGTACTTC